The clone carrying this T cell receptor beta chain was recorded at least ten times. No antigen is known for it. The data belong to a study of CD8 T cells in ankylosing spondylitis. Study observations and caveats: It was reported that disease-linked clones were significantly enriched in matched ankylosing spondylitis synovial fluid. Relatively scarce in peripheral blood, disease-linked clones were CD8+.

The CDR3 sequence is 13 residues long. With 3 bases removed from V and 9 bases from J, the gap between germline ends came to 12 bases. TCRdb independently ran MiXCR on the 5' RACE reads; one entry per CDR3 protein. The sample lists approximately 250,000 distinct CDR3 sequences; 10% to 13% were seen once. Sequenced material: blood, either unsorted or a sorted T cell fraction (not recorded which). This chain joins TRBV12-3 or TRBV12-4 and TRBJ2-4; possible D gene TRBD2, 5 bases. This receptor was taken from a male donor with ankylosing spondylitis or in good health (not recorded which). The CDR3 is CASSFNRGGIQYF. The CDR3 nucleotides read TGTGCCAGCAGTTTTAACCGCGGAGGCATTCAGTACTTC.